The clone carrying this T cell receptor beta chain has just a few counts. Every patient was affected by relapse after autologous stem cell transplantation, while exposure to brentuximab vedotin was not uniform. The germline gives CDR1 LNHDA, CDR2 SQIVND (reference sequence). The CDR3 spans 15 residues. V dropped 7 bases and J dropped 0; count of bases not matched to a gene: 7. The method was immunoSEQ multiplex PCR; TCRdb's version includes in-frame clones alone and lacks a portion of them. Here the sample spans 20,000 to 30,000 clones, 82% being singletons. The data originate from a study of PD-1 blockade in classical Hodgkin lymphoma.

The rearrangement uses TRBV19 and TRBJ2-3; the match to TRBD2 covers 7 bases. The source of this sequence is a human donor with classical Hodgkin lymphoma. The specimen comprised peripheral blood mononuclear cells (PBMCs), sampled before the second cycle of nivolumab. As DNA, the CDR3 is TGTGCCAGTATCGAGCGGGGCCGGAGCACAGATACGCAGTATTTT. Translating it yields CASIERGRSTDTQYF.